This TCR beta chain emerged from a study of T cell repertoires in cytomegalovirus infection. Overall study context: Matching HLA type and CMV infection were both indicated by public TCR beta signatures.

As concerns this clonotype: Its antigen is undetermined.

General study findings and limits: HLA-C-restricted CMV clonotypes gave the most frequent clonotype in two of eight donors.

TCRdb re-derived calls from the reads in MiXCR, one entry per CDR3 protein. The sample consists of 450,000 to 650,000 distinct CDR3 sequences, around a quarter of them appearing once. The sample taken for sequencing was PBMCs. The receptor was isolated from a human donor in good health (CMV status not recorded). Some clones in this sample may be carry-over from other donors' samples.

CDR3 sequence: CASSYGQGNYGYTF. DNA for the CDR3: TGTGCCAGCAGTTACGGACAGGGAAACTATGGCTACACCTTC. The chain combines TRBV6-5 with TRBJ1-2, with 8 positions matching TRBD1. After removal of 2 bases from V and 2 bases from J, the junction contained 1 base not matched to a gene. The CDR3 loop spans 14 amino acids. Germline values: CDR1 MNHEY, CDR2 SVGAGI.